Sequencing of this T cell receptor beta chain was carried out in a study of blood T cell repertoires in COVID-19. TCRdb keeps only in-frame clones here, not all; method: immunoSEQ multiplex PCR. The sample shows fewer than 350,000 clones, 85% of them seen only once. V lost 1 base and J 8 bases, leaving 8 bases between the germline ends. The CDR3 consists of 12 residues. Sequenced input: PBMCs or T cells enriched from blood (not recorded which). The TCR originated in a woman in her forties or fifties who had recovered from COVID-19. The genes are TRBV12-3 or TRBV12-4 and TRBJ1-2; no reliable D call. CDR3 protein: CASSLGRGGYTF. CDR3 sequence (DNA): TGTGCCAGCAGTTTAGGGCGCGGGGGCTACACCTTC.